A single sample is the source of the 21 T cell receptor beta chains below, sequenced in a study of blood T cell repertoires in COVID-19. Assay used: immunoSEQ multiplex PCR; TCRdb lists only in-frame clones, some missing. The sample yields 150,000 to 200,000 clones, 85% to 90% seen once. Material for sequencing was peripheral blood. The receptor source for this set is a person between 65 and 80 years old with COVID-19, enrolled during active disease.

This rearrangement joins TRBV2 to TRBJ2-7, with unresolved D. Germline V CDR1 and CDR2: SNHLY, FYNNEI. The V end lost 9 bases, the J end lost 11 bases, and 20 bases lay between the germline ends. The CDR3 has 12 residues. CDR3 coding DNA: TGTGCCAGACCAGAGACTGAGTTCGTGGAGTACTTC. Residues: CARPETEFVEYF. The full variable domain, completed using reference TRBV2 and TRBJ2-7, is EPEVTQTPSHQVTQMGQEVILRCVPISNHLYFYWYRQILGQKVEFLVSFYNNEISEKSEIFDDQFSVERPDGSNFTLKIRSTKLEDSAMYFCARPETEFVEYFGPGTRLTVT.

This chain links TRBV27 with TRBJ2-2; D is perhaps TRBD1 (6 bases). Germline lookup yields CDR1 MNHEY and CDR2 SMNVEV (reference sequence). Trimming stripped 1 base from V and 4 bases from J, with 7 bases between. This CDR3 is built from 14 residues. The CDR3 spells CASSLFRGTGELFF. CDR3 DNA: TGTGCCAGCAGTTTATTCAGGGGCACCGGGGAGCTGTTTTTT.

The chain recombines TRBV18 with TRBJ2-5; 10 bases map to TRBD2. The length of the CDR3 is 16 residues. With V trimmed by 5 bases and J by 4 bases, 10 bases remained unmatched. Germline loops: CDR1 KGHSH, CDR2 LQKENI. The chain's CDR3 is CASSTTLAGALETQYF. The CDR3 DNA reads TGTGCCAGCTCAACGACTCTAGCGGGAGCACTAGAGACCCAGTACTTC.

The CDR3 nucleotides read TGCGCCAGCAGCTTGATGGCTAGCGGGAGCACCGGGGAGCTGTTTTTT. This sequence encodes CASSLMASGSTGELFF. The chain has TRBV5-1 and TRBJ2-2, with 10 bases fitting TRBD2. Germline V CDR1 and CDR2: SGHRS, YFSETQ. Trimming cost V 1 base and J 4 bases; bases outside gene matches: 4. The CDR3 extends over 16 amino acids. Complete variable domain (other parts from reference TRBV5-1 and TRBJ2-2): KAGVTQTPRYLIKTRGQQVTLSCSPISGHRSVSWYQQTPGQGLQFLFEYFSETQRNKGNFPGRFSGRQFSNSRSEMNVSTLELGDSALYLCASSLMASGSTGELFFGEGSRLTVL.

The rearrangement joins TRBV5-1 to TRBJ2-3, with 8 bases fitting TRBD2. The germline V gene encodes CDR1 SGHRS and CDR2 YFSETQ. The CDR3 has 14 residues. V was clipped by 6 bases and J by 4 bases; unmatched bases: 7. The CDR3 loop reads CASKLAVAADTQYF. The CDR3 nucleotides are TGCGCCAGCAAACTAGCGGTGGCCGCAGATACGCAGTATTTT.

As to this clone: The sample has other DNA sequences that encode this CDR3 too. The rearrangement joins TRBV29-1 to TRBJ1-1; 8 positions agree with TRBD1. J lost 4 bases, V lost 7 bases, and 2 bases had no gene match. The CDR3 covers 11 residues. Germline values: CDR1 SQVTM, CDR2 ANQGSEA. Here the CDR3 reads CSADRGTEAFF. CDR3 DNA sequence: TGCAGCGCTGACAGGGGCACTGAAGCTTTCTTT. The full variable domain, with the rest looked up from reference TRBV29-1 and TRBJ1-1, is SAVISQKPSRDICQRGTSLTIQCQVDSQVTMMFWYRQQPGQSLTLIATANQGSEATYESGFVIDKFPISRPNLTFSTLTVSNMSPEDSSIYLCSADRGTEAFFGQGTRLTVV.

The CDR3: CASSYTGGPYEQYF. The DNA of the CDR3 is TGTGCCAGCAGTTACACGGGAGGCCCCTACGAGCAGTACTTC. V gene TRBV6-5 combines with J gene TRBJ2-7, with 7 positions matching TRBD2. In germline, CDR1 is MNHEY, CDR2 SVGAGI. CDR3 size: 14 residues. The junction had 3 bases not matched to a gene; V was cut back by 2 bases and J by 2 bases.

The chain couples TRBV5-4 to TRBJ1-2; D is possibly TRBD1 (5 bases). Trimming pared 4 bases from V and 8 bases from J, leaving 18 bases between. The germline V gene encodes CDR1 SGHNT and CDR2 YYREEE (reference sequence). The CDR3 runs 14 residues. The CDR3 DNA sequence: TGTGCCAGCAGCCGAGAGGGGAAGCGGGTCGGCTACACCTTC. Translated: CASSREGKRVGYTF.

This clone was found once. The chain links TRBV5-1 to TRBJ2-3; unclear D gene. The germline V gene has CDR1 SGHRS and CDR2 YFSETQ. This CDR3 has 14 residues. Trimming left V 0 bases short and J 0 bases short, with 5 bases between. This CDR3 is CASSLEQSTDTQYF. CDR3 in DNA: TGCGCCAGCAGCTTGGAACAGAGCACAGATACGCAGTATTTT.

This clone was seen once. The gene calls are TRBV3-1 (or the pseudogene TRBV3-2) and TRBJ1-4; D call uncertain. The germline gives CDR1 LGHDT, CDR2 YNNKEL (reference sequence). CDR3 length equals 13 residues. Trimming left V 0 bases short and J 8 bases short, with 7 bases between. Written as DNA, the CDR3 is TGTGCCAGCAGCCAAGACGCGGAAGAAAAACTGTTTTTT. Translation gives CASSQDAEEKLFF.

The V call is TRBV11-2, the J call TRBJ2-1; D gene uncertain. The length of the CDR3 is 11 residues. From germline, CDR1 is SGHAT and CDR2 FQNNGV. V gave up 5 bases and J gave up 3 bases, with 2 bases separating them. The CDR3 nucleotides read TGTGCCAGCAGCCACTACAATGAGCAGTTCTTC. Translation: CASSHYNEQFF.

CDR3: CATSGRQRGGNNEQFF. The CDR3 DNA reads as TGTGCCACCAGTGGCAGGCAGCGGGGGGGCAACAATGAGCAGTTCTTC. V usage is TRBV24-1 and J usage is TRBJ2-1; TRBD2 agrees at 10 bases. J gave up 5 bases and V 5 bases, and 8 bases lay outside the gene matches. Germline CDR1 and CDR2: KGHDR and SFDVKD. This CDR3 has 16 amino acids.

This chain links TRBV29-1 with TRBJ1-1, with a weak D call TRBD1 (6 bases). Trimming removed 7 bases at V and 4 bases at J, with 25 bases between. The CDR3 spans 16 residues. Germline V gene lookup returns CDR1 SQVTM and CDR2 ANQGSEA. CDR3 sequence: CSEIPVGTRLRTEAFF. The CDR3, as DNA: TGCAGCGAAATCCCGGTGGGGACAAGACTTCGCACTGAAGCTTTCTTT.

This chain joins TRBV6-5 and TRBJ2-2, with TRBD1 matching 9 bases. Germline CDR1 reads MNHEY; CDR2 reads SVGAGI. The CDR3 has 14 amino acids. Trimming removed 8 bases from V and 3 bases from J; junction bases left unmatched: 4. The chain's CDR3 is CASRDRADTGELFF. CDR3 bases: TGTGCCAGCCGGGACAGGGCTGACACCGGGGAGCTGTTTTTT.

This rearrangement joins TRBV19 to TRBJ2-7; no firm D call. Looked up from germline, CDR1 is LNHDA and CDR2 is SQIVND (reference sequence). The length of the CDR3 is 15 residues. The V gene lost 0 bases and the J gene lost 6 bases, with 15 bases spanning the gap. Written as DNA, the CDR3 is TGTGCCAGTAGTATAGATGAGGCGTGGTTGGGCGAGCAGTACTTC. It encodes CASSIDEAWLGEQYF. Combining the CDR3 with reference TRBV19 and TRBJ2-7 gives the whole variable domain DGGITQSPKYLFRKEGQNVTLSCEQNLNHDAMYWYRQDPGQGLRLIYYSQIVNDFQKGDIAEGYSVSREKKESFPLTVTSAQKNPTAFYLCASSIDEAWLGEQYFGPGTRLTVT.

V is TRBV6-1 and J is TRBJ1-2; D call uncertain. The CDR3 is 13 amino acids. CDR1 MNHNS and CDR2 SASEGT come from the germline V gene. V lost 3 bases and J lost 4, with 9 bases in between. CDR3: CASSEISLYGYTF. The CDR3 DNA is TGTGCCAGCAGTGAGATAAGCCTCTATGGCTACACCTTC.

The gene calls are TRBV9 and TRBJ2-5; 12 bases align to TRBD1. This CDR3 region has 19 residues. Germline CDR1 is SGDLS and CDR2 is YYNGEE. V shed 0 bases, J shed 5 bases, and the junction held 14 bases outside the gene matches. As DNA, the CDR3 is TGTGCCAGCAGCGTAGCTGAGCACTCCGGGACAGGGGGCTGGGAGACCCAGTACTTC. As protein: CASSVAEHSGTGGWETQYF.

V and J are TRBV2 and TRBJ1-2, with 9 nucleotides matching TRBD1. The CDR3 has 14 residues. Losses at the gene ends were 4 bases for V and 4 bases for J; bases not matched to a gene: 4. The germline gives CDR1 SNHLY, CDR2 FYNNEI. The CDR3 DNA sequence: TGTGCCAGCAGTGGGGACAGGGCTACCTATGGCTACACCTTC. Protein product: CASSGDRATYGYTF.

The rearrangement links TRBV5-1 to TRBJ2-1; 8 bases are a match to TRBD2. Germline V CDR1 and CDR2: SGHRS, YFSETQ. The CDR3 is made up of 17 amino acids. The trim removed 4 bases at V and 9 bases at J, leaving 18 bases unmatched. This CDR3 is CASSPRSGGGRVGEQFF. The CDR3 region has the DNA TGCGCCAGCAGCCCCCGCTCCGGGGGGGGCCGGGTCGGTGAGCAGTTCTTC. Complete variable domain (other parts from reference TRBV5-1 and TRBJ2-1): KAGVTQTPRYLIKTRGQQVTLSCSPISGHRSVSWYQQTPGQGLQFLFEYFSETQRNKGNFPGRFSGRQFSNSRSEMNVSTLELGDSALYLCASSPRSGGGRVGEQFFGPGTRLTVL.

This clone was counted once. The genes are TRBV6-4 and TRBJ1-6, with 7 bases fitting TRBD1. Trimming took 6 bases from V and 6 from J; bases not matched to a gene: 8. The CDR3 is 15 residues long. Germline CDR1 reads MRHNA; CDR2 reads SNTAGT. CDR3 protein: CASRGGAGGNSPLHF. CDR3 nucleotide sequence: TGTGCCAGCAGAGGAGGTGCAGGGGGTAATTCACCCCTCCACTTT.

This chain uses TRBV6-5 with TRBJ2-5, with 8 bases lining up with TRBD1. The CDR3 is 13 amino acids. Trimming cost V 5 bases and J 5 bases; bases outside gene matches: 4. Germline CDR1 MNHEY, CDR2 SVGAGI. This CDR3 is CASSKDRVETQYF. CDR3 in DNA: TGTGCCAGCAGTAAGGACAGGGTGGAGACCCAGTACTTC.